The entry below describes one T cell receptor beta chain. No antigen is known for it. Produced via immunoSEQ multiplex PCR; TCRdb's table is partial and in-frame only. The sample records about 260,000 clones, less than 95% being singletons. The donors were part of the approximately 120-subject validation cohort, which stood apart from the 666-subject first cohort. This record comes from a study of cytomegalovirus exposure and HLA in healthy donors. Study observations and caveats: The finding came from a later analysis; first-cohort TCR clusters tended to co-occur in the roughly 110 validation repertoires.

V lost 4 bases and J lost 7; bases outside the gene matches: 13. The germline V gene has CDR1 LNHDA and CDR2 SQIVND (reference sequence). The CDR3 consists of 17 residues. The receptor's source is a woman in her twenties or thirties in good health and CMV-seronegative. The chain is built from TRBV19 and TRBJ2-1; 10 bases agree with TRBD2. Sequenced sample: PBMCs. CDR3 DNA: TGTGCCAGTAGTAAGGGACTAGCGCAGAGGGGAGGGAATGAGCAGTTCTTC. Its translation is CASSKGLAQRGGNEQFF.